This entry concerns a single TCR beta chain. Its antigen is unidentified. Produced via immunoSEQ multiplex PCR; TCRdb's table is partial and in-frame only. In the table there are approximately 75,000 clones, around 90% of which are singletons. The sample belongs to a study of T cell responses to AZD1222 COVID-19 vaccine. Broader study findings: The reported proportion of spike-specific TCRs targeting unmutated variant regions was nearly half.

Germline loops: CDR1 SNHLY, CDR2 FYNNEI. This CDR3 is 13 amino acids long. The germline V and J ends were trimmed by 0 bases and 2 bases, with 5 bases remaining between them. The specimen was peripheral blood, collected 28 days after the second AZD1222 dose. The genes are TRBV2 and TRBJ2-7; D unclear. This receptor was identified in an adult who received the AZD1222 COVID-19 vaccine. CDR3 in DNA: TGTGCCAGCAGTGAAGCTAGGCCCTACGAGCAGTACTTC. This gives the protein CASSEARPYEQYF.